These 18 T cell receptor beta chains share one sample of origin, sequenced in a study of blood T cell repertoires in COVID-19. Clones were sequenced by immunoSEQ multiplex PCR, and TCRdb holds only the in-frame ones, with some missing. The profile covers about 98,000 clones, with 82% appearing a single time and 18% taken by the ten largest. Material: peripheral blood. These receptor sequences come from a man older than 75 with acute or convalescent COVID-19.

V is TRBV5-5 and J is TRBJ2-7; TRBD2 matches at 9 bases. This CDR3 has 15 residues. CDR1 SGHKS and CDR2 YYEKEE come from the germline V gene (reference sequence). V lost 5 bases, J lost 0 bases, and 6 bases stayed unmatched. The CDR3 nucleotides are TGTGCCAGCAGTCTAGCGGGATCACTCTCCTACGAGCAGTACTTC. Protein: CASSLAGSLSYEQYF.

DNA of the CDR3: TGTGCCAGTACTCCGACACTTAGCAATCAGCCCCAGCATTTT. Protein product: CASTPTLSNQPQHF. The chain joins TRBV19 to TRBJ1-5; D is ambiguous. This CDR3 comprises 14 residues. Between the trimmed V and J ends, which lost 7 bases and 0 bases, there was a span of 10 bases. CDR1 and CDR2 from the germline V gene are LNHDA and SQIVND (reference sequence). The full variable domain, with the rest looked up from reference TRBV19 and TRBJ1-5, is DGGITQSPKYLFRKEGQNVTLSCEQNLNHDAMYWYRQDPGQGLRLIYYSQIVNDFQKGDIAEGYSVSREKKESFPLTVTSAQKNPTAFYLCASTPTLSNQPQHFGDGTRLSIL.

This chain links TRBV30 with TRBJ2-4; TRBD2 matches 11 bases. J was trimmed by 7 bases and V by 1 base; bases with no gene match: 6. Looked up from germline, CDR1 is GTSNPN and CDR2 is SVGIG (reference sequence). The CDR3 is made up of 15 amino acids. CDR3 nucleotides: TGTGCCTGGAGTGATAGCGGGAGGGCCCGGAACATTCAGTACTTC. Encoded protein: CAWSDSGRARNIQYF.

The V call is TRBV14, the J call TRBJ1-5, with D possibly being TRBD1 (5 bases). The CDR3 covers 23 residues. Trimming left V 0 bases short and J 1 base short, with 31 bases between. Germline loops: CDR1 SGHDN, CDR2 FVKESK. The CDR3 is CASSQDVSKVGTKRRGSNQPQHF. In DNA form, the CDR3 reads TGTGCCAGCAGCCAAGATGTGTCTAAGGTTGGGACTAAACGGCGAGGGAGCAATCAGCCCCAGCATTTT.

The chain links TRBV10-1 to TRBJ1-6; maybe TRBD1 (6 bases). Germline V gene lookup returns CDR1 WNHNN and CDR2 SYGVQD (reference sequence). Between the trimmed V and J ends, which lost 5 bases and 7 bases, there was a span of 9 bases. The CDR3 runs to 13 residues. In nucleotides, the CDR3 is TGCGCCAGCAGTCCCAGGGGCAATTCACCCCTCCACTTT. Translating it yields CASSPRGNSPLHF.

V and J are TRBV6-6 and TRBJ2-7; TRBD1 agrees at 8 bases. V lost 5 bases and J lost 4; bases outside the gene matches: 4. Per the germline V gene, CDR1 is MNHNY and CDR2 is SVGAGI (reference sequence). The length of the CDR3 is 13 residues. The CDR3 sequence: CASSRTGSYEQYF. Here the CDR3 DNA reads TGTGCCAGCAGTAGGACAGGGAGTTACGAGCAGTACTTC.

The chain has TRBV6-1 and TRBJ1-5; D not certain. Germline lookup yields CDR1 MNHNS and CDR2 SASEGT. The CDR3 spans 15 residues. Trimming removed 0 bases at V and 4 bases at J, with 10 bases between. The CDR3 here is CASSEARGNNQPQHF. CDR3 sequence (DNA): TGTGCCAGCAGTGAAGCAAGAGGGAATAATCAGCCCCAGCATTTT.

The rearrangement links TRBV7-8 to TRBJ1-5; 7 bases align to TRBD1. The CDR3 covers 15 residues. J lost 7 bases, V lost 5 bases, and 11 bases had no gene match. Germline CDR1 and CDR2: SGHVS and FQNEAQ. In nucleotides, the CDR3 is TGTGCCAGCAGCCCAGTTCGGGCAGGGGGACAGCCCCAGCATTTT. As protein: CASSPVRAGGQPQHF. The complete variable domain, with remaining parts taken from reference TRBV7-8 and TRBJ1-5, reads GAGVSQSPRYKVAKRGQDVALRCDPISGHVSLFWYQQALGQGPEFLTYFQNEAQLDKSGLPSDRFFAERPEGSVSTLKIQRTQQEDSAVYLCASSPVRAGGQPQHFGDGTRLSIL.

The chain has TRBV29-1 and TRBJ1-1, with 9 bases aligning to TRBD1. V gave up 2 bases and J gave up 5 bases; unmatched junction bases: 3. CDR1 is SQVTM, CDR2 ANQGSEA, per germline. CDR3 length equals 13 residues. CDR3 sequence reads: CSVEWGQGTEAFF. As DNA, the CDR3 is TGCAGCGTTGAATGGGGACAGGGAACTGAAGCTTTCTTT.

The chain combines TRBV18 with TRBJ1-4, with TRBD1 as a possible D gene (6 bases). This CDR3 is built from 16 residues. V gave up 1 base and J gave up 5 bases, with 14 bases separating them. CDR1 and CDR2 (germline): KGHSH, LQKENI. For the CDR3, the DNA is TGTGCCAGCTCACCACTCACGGGGGGCGAGAATGAAAAACTGTTTTTT. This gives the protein CASSPLTGGENEKLFF.

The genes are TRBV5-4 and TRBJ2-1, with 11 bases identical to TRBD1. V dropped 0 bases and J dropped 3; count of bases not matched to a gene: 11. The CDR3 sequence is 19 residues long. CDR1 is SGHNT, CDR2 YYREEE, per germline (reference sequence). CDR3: CASSLGVKTGTGGYNEQFF. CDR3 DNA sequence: TGTGCCAGCAGCTTGGGCGTTAAAACCGGGACAGGGGGCTACAATGAGCAGTTCTTC.

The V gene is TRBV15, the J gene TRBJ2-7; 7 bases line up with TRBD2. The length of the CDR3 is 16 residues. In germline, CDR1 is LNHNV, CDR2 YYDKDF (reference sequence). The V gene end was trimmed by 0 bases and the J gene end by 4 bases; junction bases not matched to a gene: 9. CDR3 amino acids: CATSRDREDWGYEQYF. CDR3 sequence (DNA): TGTGCCACCAGCAGAGATCGGGAGGACTGGGGTTACGAGCAGTACTTC.

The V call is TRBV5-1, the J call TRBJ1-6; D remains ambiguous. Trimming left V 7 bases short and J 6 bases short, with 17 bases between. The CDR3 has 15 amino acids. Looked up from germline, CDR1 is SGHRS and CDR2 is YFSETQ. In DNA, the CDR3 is TGCGCCAGCTCCCCCTCGGGGAGCACTAATTCACCCCTCCACTTT. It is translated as CASSPSGSTNSPLHF.

CDR3 in DNA: TGTGCCAGCAGCGAACGTCGGGGGAGCAATCAGCCCCAGCATTTT. Protein product: CASSERRGSNQPQHF. The J gene is TRBJ1-5, the V gene TRBV5-6; D may be TRBD1 (5 bases). The V end was cut by 4 bases, the J end by 1 base, with 12 bases between. This CDR3 is 15 amino acids long. From germline, CDR1 is SGHDT and CDR2 YYEEEE.

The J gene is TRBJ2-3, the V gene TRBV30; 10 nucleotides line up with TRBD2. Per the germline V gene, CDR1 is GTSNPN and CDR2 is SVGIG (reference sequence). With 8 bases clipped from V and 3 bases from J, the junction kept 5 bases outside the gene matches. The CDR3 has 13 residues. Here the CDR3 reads CARGTSETDTQYF. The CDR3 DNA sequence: TGTGCCCGCGGGACTAGCGAAACAGATACGCAGTATTTT.

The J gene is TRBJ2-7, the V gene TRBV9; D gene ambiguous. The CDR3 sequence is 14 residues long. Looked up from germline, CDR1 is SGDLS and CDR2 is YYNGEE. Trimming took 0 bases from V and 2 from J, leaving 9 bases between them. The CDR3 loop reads CASSVDERPYEQYF. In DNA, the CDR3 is TGTGCCAGCAGCGTAGACGAGCGCCCCTACGAGCAGTACTTC.

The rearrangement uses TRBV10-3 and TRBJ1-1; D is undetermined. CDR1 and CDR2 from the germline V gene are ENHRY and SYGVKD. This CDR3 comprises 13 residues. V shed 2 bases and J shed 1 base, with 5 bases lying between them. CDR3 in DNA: TGTGCCATCAGTGAGGGCAGGAACACTGAAGCTTTCTTT. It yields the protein CAISEGRNTEAFF.

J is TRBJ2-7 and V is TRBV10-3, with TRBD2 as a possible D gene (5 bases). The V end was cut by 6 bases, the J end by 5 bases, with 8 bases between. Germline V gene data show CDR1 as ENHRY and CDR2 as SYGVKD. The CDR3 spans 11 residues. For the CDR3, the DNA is TGTGCCATCAGCGGACTCGACGAGCAGTACTTC. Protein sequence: CAISGLDEQYF.